The clone carrying this T cell receptor beta chain was counted only a few times. Original processing notes: For nucleated cells, counts were estimated from reference gene primer amplification. The assay was immunoSEQ multiplex PCR, and TCRdb's table has in-frame clones only and misses some. Clonal size and the V and J genes are those of that table, whereas D and trimming came from the DNA. The data contain approximately 230,000 clones, 87% of them singletons. This sample was included in a study of blood T cell repertoires in COVID-19. Whole-study context: Acute and convalescent COVID-19 specimens originated in the United States, Italy and Spain. T cells, B-cell-depleted T cells, or PBMCs supplied cDNA or gDNA.

Germline-derived CDR1 and CDR2 are SGHRS and YFSETQ. Trimming took off 5 bases at V and 10 bases at J, with 16 bases between the two ends. This CDR3 region has 13 residues. The source material was peripheral blood. The chain joins TRBV5-1 to TRBJ2-1; D perhaps matches TRBD1 (6 bases). The TCR was taken from a man between 18 and 35 years old with active or convalescent COVID-19. The CDR3 nucleotides are TGCGCCAGCAGTTACCAGGGGCCAATAGAGCAGTTCTTC. It is translated as CASSYQGPIEQFF.